Listed here is a single T cell receptor (beta chain). As processed by the authors: Counts of nucleated cells, estimated from reference gene primer amplification, were obtained. Measured with immunoSEQ multiplex PCR; TCRdb has only the in-frame clones, and not every one. Clonal size and the V and J genes are those of that table, whereas D and trimming came from the DNA. In the table there are about 46,000 clones, about 83% of which are singletons. The sample belongs to a study of blood T cell repertoires in COVID-19. V was clipped by 2 bases and J by 1 base, with 8 bases between them. In germline, CDR1 is MGHRA, CDR2 YSYEKL. The CDR3 totals 15 residues.

The sequencing sample was made of peripheral blood. The source is a woman of 80 years or more with acute or convalescent COVID-19. This chain uses TRBV4-1 with TRBJ1-4; a possible D gene is TRBD1 (5 bases). The CDR3: CASSQIGGTNEKLFF. The CDR3 bases are TGCGCCAGCAGCCAAATCGGGGGAACTAATGAAAAACTGTTTTTT.